The 9 T cell receptor beta chains below were found in one sample sequenced in a study of technical replicates of blood from a handful of donors. The data were produced by immunoSEQ multiplex PCR, yet TCRdb's version contains in-frame clones alone and is incomplete. The data show tens of thousands of clones, about 98% seen once. Sequences were obtained from T cells isolated from PBMCs. The receptors derive from a human donor in good health.

The chain joins TRBV27 to TRBJ2-5, with no clear D. The CDR3 covers 12 residues. Trimming pared 2 bases from V and 7 bases from J, leaving 8 bases between. Germline V CDR1 and CDR2: MNHEY, SMNVEV (reference sequence). DNA for the CDR3: TGTGCCAGCAGTTTACCCGCAGGGACCCAGTACTTC. Its translation is CASSLPAGTQYF.

The CDR3 DNA is TGTGCCAGCACCGTAGACAGGAAATGGGATACGCAGTATTTT. Translation: CASTVDRKWDTQYF. J is TRBJ2-3 and V is TRBV19; D may be TRBD1 (6 bases). Germline values: CDR1 LNHDA, CDR2 SQIVND (reference sequence). This CDR3 is 14 amino acids long. Between the trimmed V and J ends, which lost 9 bases and 6 bases, there was a span of 19 bases.

This chain connects TRBV5-4 to TRBJ2-2; possible D gene TRBD2, 5 bases. Between the trimmed V and J ends, which lost 5 bases and 1 base, there was a span of 15 bases. The CDR3 extends over 16 amino acids. Germline CDR1 and CDR2: SGHNT and YYREEE (reference sequence). CDR3 nucleotide sequence: TGTGCCAGCAGAAACCCGACGGGGAAGAACACCGGGGAGCTGTTTTTT. Translating it yields CASRNPTGKNTGELFF.

This sequence joins TRBV4-2 and TRBJ1-5, with D maybe TRBD1 (6 bases). The CDR3 extends over 16 amino acids. Germline CDR1 is LGHNA and CDR2 is YNFKEQ. V was pared by 1 base and J by 6 bases, with 16 bases between. The CDR3 spells CASSQVIQGNIQPQHF. The CDR3 nucleotides read TGTGCCAGCAGCCAAGTTATCCAGGGGAATATTCAGCCCCAGCATTTT.

This chain uses TRBV5-1 with TRBJ2-1; 8 nucleotides match TRBD1. Germline assignment: CDR1 SGHRS and CDR2 YFSETQ. The CDR3 has 14 residues. With V trimmed by 4 bases and J by 6 bases, 6 bases remained unmatched. The CDR3 DNA sequence: TGCGCCAGCAGCCCCGGACAGGGAGGCAATGAGCAGTTCTTC. It specifies CASSPGQGGNEQFF.

The rearrangement uses TRBV5-1 and TRBJ1-2; the D is unclear. The V gene's germline CDR1 is SGHRS and CDR2 YFSETQ. The V end lost 0 bases, the J end lost 0 bases, and 9 bases lay between the germline ends. The length of the CDR3 is 15 residues. The CDR3 spells CASSLAVPANYGYTF. The DNA of the CDR3 is TGCGCCAGCAGCTTGGCCGTTCCGGCTAACTATGGCTACACCTTC. Drawing the rest from reference TRBV5-1 and TRBJ1-2, the complete variable domain is KAGVTQTPRYLIKTRGQQVTLSCSPISGHRSVSWYQQTPGQGLQFLFEYFSETQRNKGNFPGRFSGRQFSNSRSEMNVSTLELGDSALYLCASSLAVPANYGYTFGSGTRLTVV.

The chain joins TRBV6-4 to TRBJ2-1, with 10 bases that match TRBD1. Germline lookup yields CDR1 MRHNA and CDR2 SNTAGT. The CDR3 runs to 15 residues. V shed 8 bases and J 7 bases; nucleotides not matched to a gene: 11. The DNA for the CDR3 is TGTGCCAGCGCTCCGGGGACAGGGGTGTGGAATGAGCAGTTCTTC. Its protein is CASAPGTGVWNEQFF.

V is TRBV5-1 and J is TRBJ1-1, with unresolved D. The germline CDR1 and CDR2 sequences are SGHRS and YFSETQ. V gave up 1 base and J gave up 0 bases, with 10 bases separating them. The CDR3 has 15 residues. CDR3 coding DNA: TGCGCCAGCAGCTTGATCGGCGGAATGAACACTGAAGCTTTCTTT. Residues: CASSLIGGMNTEAFF.

The V gene is TRBV6-5, the J gene TRBJ2-7; 8 bases are a match to TRBD2. The junction had 5 bases not matched to a gene; V was cut back by 0 bases and J by 1 base. The CDR3 is 16 residues long. Germline CDR1 reads MNHEY; CDR2 reads SVGAGI. This CDR3 is CASSYSASGSSYEQYF. CDR3 nucleotide sequence: TGTGCCAGCAGTTACTCGGCTAGCGGGTCGTCCTACGAGCAGTACTTC.